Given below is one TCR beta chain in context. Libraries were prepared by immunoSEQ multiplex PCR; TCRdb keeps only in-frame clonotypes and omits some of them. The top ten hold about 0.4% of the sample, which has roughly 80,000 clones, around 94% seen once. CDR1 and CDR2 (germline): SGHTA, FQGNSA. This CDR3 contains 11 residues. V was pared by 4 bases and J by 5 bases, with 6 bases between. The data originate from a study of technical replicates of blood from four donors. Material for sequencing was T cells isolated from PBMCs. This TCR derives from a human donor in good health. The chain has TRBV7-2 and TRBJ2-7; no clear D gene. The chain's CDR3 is CASSSLNEQYF. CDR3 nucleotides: TGTGCCAGCAGCTCTCTTAACGAGCAGTACTTC.